This T cell receptor (beta chain) was captured in a study of blood T cell repertoires in COVID-19. Across the whole study: The cDNA or gDNA used as material had been derived from T cells, B-cell-depleted T cells, or PBMCs.

Here immunoSEQ multiplex PCR was the method, and the copy in TCRdb shows in-frame clones only, minus some. The data show hundreds of thousands of clones, roughly 90% seen once. Participant age was roughly 18 to 100 years, and participants resided in fewer than 30 US areas. Participants had their cohort set by participant-reported clinical history. Germline assignment: CDR1 MNHEY and CDR2 SVGAGI. This CDR3 is built from 11 residues. V was clipped by 7 bases and J by 7 bases, with 10 bases between them. The sequencing input was PBMCs or T cells enriched from blood (not recorded which). This sequence was found in a woman in her thirties or forties who had recovered from COVID-19. The chain links TRBV6-5 to TRBJ1-2, with D perhaps matching TRBD1 (5 bases). CDR3 in DNA: TGTGCCAGCACGTCGGGGGTTGGCTACACCTTC. It translates to CASTSGVGYTF.